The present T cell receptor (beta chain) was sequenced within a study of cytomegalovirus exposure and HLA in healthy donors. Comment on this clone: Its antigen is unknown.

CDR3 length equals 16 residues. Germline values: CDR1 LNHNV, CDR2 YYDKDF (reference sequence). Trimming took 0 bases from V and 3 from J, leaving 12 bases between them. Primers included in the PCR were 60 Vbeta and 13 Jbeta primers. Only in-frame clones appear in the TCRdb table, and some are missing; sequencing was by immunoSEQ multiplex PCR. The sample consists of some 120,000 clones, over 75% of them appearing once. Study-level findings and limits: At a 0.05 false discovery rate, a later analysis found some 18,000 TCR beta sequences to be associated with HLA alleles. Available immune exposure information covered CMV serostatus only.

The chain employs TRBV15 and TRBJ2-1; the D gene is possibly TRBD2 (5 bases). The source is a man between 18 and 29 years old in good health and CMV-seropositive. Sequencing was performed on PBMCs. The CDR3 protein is CATSRDLASNYNEQFF. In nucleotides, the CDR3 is TGTGCCACCAGCAGAGATCTAGCCAGCAACTACAATGAGCAGTTCTTC.